Below, 3 T cell receptor beta chains from the same sample are listed, as sequenced in a study of neurological immune-mediated disorders. Time point given: longitudinal time-point 3. TCRdb passed the 5' RACE reads through MiXCR, listing each CDR3 protein once. The top ten hold less than 7.5% of the sample, which has some 89,000 distinct CDR3 sequences, around 4% seen once. Sequencing input: PBMCs. The receptors shown here come from a woman aged 55-75 years with multiple sclerosis.

This clonotype has a count of ten or more. The rearrangement joins TRBV7-8 to TRBJ1-2; 8 bases are shared with TRBD1. The V and J ends lost 5 bases and 6 bases, in that order; junction bases with no gene match: 5. The length of the CDR3 is 13 residues. Germline V lookup: CDR1 SGHVS, CDR2 FQNEAQ. The CDR3 DNA sequence: TGTGCCAGCAGCGAGAGGACAGGGAATGGCTACACCTTC. Translated, it gives CASSERTGNGYTF.

The table lists this clonotype with many counts. V is TRBV5-5 and J is TRBJ1-2; 8 bases agree with TRBD1. Germline V gene sequence: CDR1 SGHKS, CDR2 YYEKEE (reference sequence). V dropped 0 bases and J dropped 13; count of bases not matched to a gene: 5. The CDR3 is made up of 12 amino acids. The CDR3 spells CASSLDDRGGTF. The CDR3 nucleotides read TGTGCCAGCAGCTTGGACGACAGGGGAGGCACCTTC. Full variable domain (rest looked up from reference TRBV5-5 and TRBJ1-2): DAGVTQSPTHLIKTRGQQVTLRCSPISGHKSVSWYQQVLGQGPQFIFQYYEKEERGRGNFPDRFSARQFPNYSSELNVNALLLGDSALYLCASSLDDRGGTFGSGTRLTVV.

At least ten counts were recorded for this clonotype. The chain joins TRBV20-1 to TRBJ1-1, with D hard to call. V shed 2 bases and J shed 4 bases, with 11 bases lying between them. CDR1 DFQATT and CDR2 SNEGSKA come from the germline V gene (reference sequence). The CDR3 spans 13 residues. DNA for the CDR3: TGCAGTGCTAGAAACAGTCGTAGCACTGAAGCTTTCTTT. This encodes CSARNSRSTEAFF.